The clone carrying this TCR beta chain was recorded a few times. The data originate from a study of CD8+CD57+ T cells in acquired aplastic anemia. Losses at the gene ends were 2 bases for V and 2 bases for J; bases not matched to a gene: 4. The CDR3 has 17 amino acids. Germline CDR1 and CDR2: SGHTA and FQGNSA. Genomic DNA, serving as template, underwent TCR beta VDJ and CDR3 profiling. A single record per CDR3 protein comes from TCRdb applying MiXCR to the reads. The sample lists hundreds of thousands of distinct CDR3 sequences, just under 70% occurring once. Specimen: sorted CD4+, CD8+, or CD8+CD57+ T cells (not recorded which) from PBMCs. This TCR derives from a human donor in good health, serving as a control. The chain couples TRBV7-2 to TRBJ2-1, with 12 bases identical to TRBD2. The DNA for the CDR3 is TGTGCCAGCAGCTTATTTCTAGCGGGGGGGCCCTACAATGAGCAGTTCTTC. Amino acid sequence: CASSLFLAGGPYNEQFF.